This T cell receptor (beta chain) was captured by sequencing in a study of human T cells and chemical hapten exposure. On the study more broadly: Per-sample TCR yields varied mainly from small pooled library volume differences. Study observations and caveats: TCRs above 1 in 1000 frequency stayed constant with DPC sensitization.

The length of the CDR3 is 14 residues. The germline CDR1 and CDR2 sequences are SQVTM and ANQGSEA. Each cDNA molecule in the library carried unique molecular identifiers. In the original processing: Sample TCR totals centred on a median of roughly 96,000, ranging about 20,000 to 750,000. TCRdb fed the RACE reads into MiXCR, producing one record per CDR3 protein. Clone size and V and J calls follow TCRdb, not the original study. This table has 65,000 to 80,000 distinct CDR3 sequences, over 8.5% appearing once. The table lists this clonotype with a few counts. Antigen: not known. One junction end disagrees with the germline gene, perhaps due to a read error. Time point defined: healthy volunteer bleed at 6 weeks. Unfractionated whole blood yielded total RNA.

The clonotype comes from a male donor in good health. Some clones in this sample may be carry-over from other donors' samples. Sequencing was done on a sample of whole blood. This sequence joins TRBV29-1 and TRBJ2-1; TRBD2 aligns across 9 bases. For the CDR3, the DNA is TGCAGCCTTGAGCGGGAGGTAACCTACAATGAGCAGTTCTTC. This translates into CSLEREVTYNEQFF.